The 10 T cell receptor beta chains below come from one sample, sequenced in a study of metastatic and nonmetastatic thyroid tumors. TCRdb reanalyzed the PCR reads via MiXCR. The table shows approximately 25,000 clones, with around 26% occurring only once. Prior to thyroid surgery, none of the patients had received any treatment. Sequencing used blood. The receptors derive from a male donor with papillary thyroid cancer or a benign thyroid nodule (not recorded which). Some clones in this sample may be carry-over from other donors' samples.

This clone was seen more than once but under ten times. It may be a read error: a sequence one base away is much more abundant. This CDR3 fails to terminate in the conserved phenylalanine or tryptophan, so it likely reflects a read error. The chain combines TRBV12-3 or TRBV12-4 with TRBJ1-5; D unclear. The CDR3 sequence is 14 residues long. CDR3 loop: CASILLDSNQPQHL. CDR3 bases: TGTGCCAGCATTTTACTGGATAGCAATCAGCCCCAGCATCTT.

This clone was counted at least ten times. This clone may be a read error of a much larger clone one base away. Here the CDR3 omits its conserved ending phenylalanine or tryptophan, so a read error is the likely source. The chain is built from TRBV30 and TRBJ2-7; D is perhaps TRBD1 (6 bases). The CDR3 loop spans 13 amino acids. Trimming took off 4 bases at V and 6 bases at J, with 16 bases between the two ends. Looked up from germline, CDR1 is GTSNPN and CDR2 is SVGIG (reference sequence). The chain's CDR3 is CAWKQGLYSEQYL. As DNA, the CDR3 is TGTGCCTGGAAACAGGGCCTCTACTCCGAGCAGTACCTC.

In its sample, this clone was seen many times. V gene TRBV4-1 combines with J gene TRBJ1-5; 7 positions agree with TRBD1. V lost 0 bases to trimming and J lost 0 bases; unmatched junction nucleotides: 5. This CDR3 comprises 17 residues. From germline, CDR1 is MGHRA and CDR2 YSYEKL. Here the CDR3 reads CASSQDPGQFSNQPQHF. CDR3 coding DNA: TGCGCCAGCAGCCAAGACCCGGGACAGTTTAGCAATCAGCCCCAGCATTTT.

This clone occurred many times. The chain recombines TRBV12-3 or TRBV12-4 with TRBJ1-5; TRBD1 is a possible D gene (6 bases). V was clipped by 10 bases and J by 0 bases, with 10 bases between them. The CDR3 sequence is 13 residues long. In DNA form, the CDR3 reads TGTGCCATCGGACAGAATAGCAATCAGCCCCAGCATTTT. Translated, it gives CAIGQNSNQPQHF.

This clone was found many times. The V call is TRBV12-3 or TRBV12-4, the J call TRBJ2-3; no clear D. V was cut by 6 bases and J by 7 bases, with 14 bases left in between. CDR3 length: 13 residues. CDR3 DNA: TGTGCCAGCAGCCCCAAGGGAACTCATACGCAGTATTTT. Translation gives CASSPKGTHTQYF.

This clone was counted only a few times. The J gene is TRBJ2-2, the V gene TRBV27; 7 bases align to TRBD1. CDR3 length equals 15 residues. Germline-derived CDR1 and CDR2 are MNHEY and SMNVEV (reference sequence). Trimming cost V 4 bases and J 5 bases; bases outside gene matches: 7. The CDR3 nucleotides are TGTGCCAGCAGTTGGTCACAGGGGTGGACCGGGGAGCTGTTTTTT. Translated: CASSWSQGWTGELFF.

This clone was recorded only once. An end of the junction differs from the germline gene, which may be a read error. The V call is TRBV19, the J call TRBJ2-2; the match to TRBD1 covers 8 bases. The CDR3 length is 14 residues. Per the germline V gene, CDR1 is LNHDA and CDR2 is SQIVND (reference sequence). The CDR3 DNA follows: TGTGGCAGTAATAGACAGGGGAACGCCGGGGAGCTGTTTTTT. This encodes CGSNRQGNAGELFF.

This clone appeared many times. The conserved closing phenylalanine or tryptophan is absent in this CDR3, likely reflecting a read error. The V gene is TRBV9, the J gene TRBJ1-3; D is undetermined. Trimming took off 1 base at V and 0 bases at J, with 11 bases between the two ends. The CDR3 totals 16 residues. Germline values: CDR1 SGDLS, CDR2 YYNGEE. The CDR3 nucleotides read TGTGCCAGCAGCGTAAAGGCCGGCTTCTCTGGAAACACCATATATCTT. It specifies CASSVKAGFSGNTIYL.

In its sample, this clone was seen many times. The V call is TRBV5-1, the J call TRBJ2-7; 13 bases line up with TRBD2. CDR3 length: 16 residues. Germline V lookup: CDR1 SGHRS, CDR2 YFSETQ. Trimming took 0 bases from V and 0 from J; bases not matched to a gene: 0. The CDR3 protein is CASSLGTSGSSYEQYF. CDR3 bases: TGCGCCAGCAGCTTGGGGACTAGCGGGAGCTCCTACGAGCAGTACTTC.

The CDR3 sequence: CASSEQGASNEQYF. The DNA of the CDR3 is TGTGCCAGCAGCGAACAGGGGGCTTCCAACGAGCAGTACTTC. The chain joins TRBV9 to TRBJ2-7; TRBD1 matches at 9 bases. The CDR3 is 14 amino acids. Germline trimming cut 3 bases from V and 5 bases from J; bases unmatched to any gene: 6. CDR1 SGDLS and CDR2 YYNGEE come from the germline V gene.